A single sample is the source of the 15 T cell receptor beta chains below, sequenced in a study of T cell responses to AZD1222 COVID-19 vaccine. TCRdb's table, derived via immunoSEQ multiplex PCR, lists solely in-frame clones and lacks some. This sample has some 190,000 clones, with 92% found just once. The material sequenced was peripheral blood, taken on day 0 of AZD1222 vaccination. The source is an adult in good health.

The rearrangement uses TRBV7-2 and TRBJ2-7, with 7 bases aligning to TRBD1. Per the germline V gene, CDR1 is SGHTA and CDR2 is FQGNSA. V shed 2 bases and J 3 bases; nucleotides not matched to a gene: 4. The CDR3 spans 14 residues. The CDR3 nucleotides are TGTGCCAGCAGCTTACCGGACAGGTTCTACGAGCAGTACTTC. Its protein is CASSLPDRFYEQYF.

The chain couples TRBV7-8 to TRBJ1-5, with D possibly TRBD1 on 6 matching bases. Trimming removed 7 bases at V and 6 bases at J, with 16 bases between. CDR1 SGHVS and CDR2 FQNEAQ come from the germline V gene. This CDR3 contains 14 residues. In DNA form, the CDR3 reads TGTGCCAGCAACCTCGGGACAAGGCGTCAGCCCCAGCATTTT. This sequence encodes CASNLGTRRQPQHF.

This clone was recorded a few times. The chain joins TRBV18 to TRBJ2-7, with 8 bases identical to TRBD1. The junction had 12 bases not matched to a gene; V was cut back by 2 bases and J by 6 bases. This CDR3 contains 16 residues. Germline CDR1 reads KGHSH; CDR2 reads LQKENI. In DNA, the CDR3 is TGTGCCAGCTCACCAAGTGCTGGGACAGGCCTTCGCGAGCAGTACTTC. Translation gives CASSPSAGTGLREQYF.

This rearrangement joins TRBV9 to TRBJ2-2; 10 bases line up with TRBD2. CDR1 SGDLS and CDR2 YYNGEE come from the germline V gene. This CDR3 is built from 16 residues. V lost 4 bases, J lost 1 base, and 4 bases stayed unmatched. CDR3 DNA sequence: TGTGCCAGCAGCCCTTTAGCGGGGGGGAACACCGGGGAGCTGTTTTTT. It specifies CASSPLAGGNTGELFF.

The CDR3 loop is CASIPDRTNSPLHF. The CDR3 region has the DNA TGTGCCAGCATCCCAGACAGAACTAATTCACCCCTCCACTTT. The rearrangement joins TRBV2 to TRBJ1-6; a weak D match, TRBD1 (5 bases). V was pared by 7 bases and J by 6 bases, with 13 bases between. Germline CDR1 is SNHLY and CDR2 is FYNNEI. This CDR3 region has 14 residues.

This clone was seen once. The rearrangement joins TRBV5-6 to TRBJ2-7, with D maybe TRBD2 (5 bases). This CDR3 is built from 15 residues. V was cut by 2 bases and J by 2 bases, with 14 bases left in between. Germline CDR1 SGHDT, CDR2 YYEEEE. CDR3 bases: TGTGCCAGCAGCTTTACTAGGGTATGGACCTACGAGCAGTACTTC. Its protein is CASSFTRVWTYEQYF.

The chain is built from TRBV28 and TRBJ1-4; D uncertain. The germline V gene encodes CDR1 MDHEN and CDR2 SYDVKM. V was clipped by 3 bases and J by 2 bases, with 10 bases between them. CDR3 length: 15 residues. The CDR3 protein is CASSFFSGTNEKLFF. The CDR3 DNA is TGTGCCAGCAGTTTTTTTTCCGGGACTAATGAAAAACTGTTTTTT.

This clone was seen a few times. V usage is TRBV18 and J usage is TRBJ2-1; D gene uncertain. This CDR3 is built from 18 residues. Per germline, CDR1 KGHSH and CDR2 LQKENI. Trimming left V 1 base short and J 2 bases short, with 18 bases between. In nucleotides, the CDR3 is TGTGCCAGCTCACCACGGGTGCCTTTAGTTGCGGCCTACAATGAGCAGTTCTTC. Translating it yields CASSPRVPLVAAYNEQFF. Complete variable domain (other parts from reference TRBV18 and TRBJ2-1): NAGVMQNPRHLVRRRGQEARLRCSPMKGHSHVYWYRQLPEEGLKFMVYLQKENIIDESGMPKERFSAEFPKEGPSILRIQQVVRGDSAAYFCASSPRVPLVAAYNEQFFGPGTRLTVL.

The chain carries TRBV29-1 and TRBJ2-7; 9 bases match TRBD2. The J segment lost 5 bases and the V segment lost 4 bases, leaving 6 bases of the junction unmatched. This CDR3 has 13 residues. Germline-derived CDR1 and CDR2 are SQVTM and ANQGSEA. This chain's CDR3 is CSVGRLADHEQYF. In nucleotides, the CDR3 is TGCAGCGTTGGGAGACTAGCGGACCACGAGCAGTACTTC.

The J gene is TRBJ2-5, the V gene TRBV28; D uncertain. The V and J ends lost 3 bases and 2 bases respectively, with 7 bases between them. Germline CDR1 reads MDHEN; CDR2 reads SYDVKM. The length of the CDR3 is 13 residues. CDR3 amino acids: CASSFPGQETQYF. As DNA, the CDR3 is TGTGCCAGCAGTTTTCCAGGACAAGAGACCCAGTACTTC.

J is TRBJ2-4 and V is TRBV29-1, with no clear D. V lost 1 base and J lost 0, with 13 bases in between. Germline CDR1 is SQVTM and CDR2 is ANQGSEA. This CDR3 has 16 residues. CDR3 sequence: CSVEGLPAGAKNIQYF. The CDR3 DNA reads TGCAGCGTTGAAGGGCTACCCGCCGGAGCCAAAAACATTCAGTACTTC.

The CDR3 reads CASSPPGSSTQPQHF. The CDR3 region has the DNA TGTGCCAGCAGCCCCCCAGGATCGAGTACTCAGCCCCAGCATTTT. This chain connects TRBV7-9 to TRBJ1-5; D is uncertain. The CDR3 covers 15 residues. V lost 5 bases to trimming and J lost 6 bases, with 17 bases between them. Per the germline V gene, CDR1 is SEHNR and CDR2 is FQNEAQ (reference sequence).

The rearrangement joins TRBV7-9 to TRBJ1-3; D is perhaps TRBD1 (5 bases). Looked up from germline, CDR1 is SEHNR and CDR2 is FQNEAQ (reference sequence). This CDR3 is 15 amino acids long. Trimming shortened V by 0 bases and J by 0 bases, and 6 bases separated the two germline ends. CDR3 sequence: CASSLARASGNTIYF. The DNA for the CDR3 is TGTGCCAGCAGCTTAGCCAGGGCCTCTGGAAACACCATATATTTT.

The J gene is TRBJ2-3, the V gene TRBV4-2; D gene uncertain. The length of the CDR3 is 15 residues. CDR1 is LGHNA, CDR2 YNFKEQ, per germline. V lost 0 bases and J lost 6, with 13 bases in between. CDR3 sequence (DNA): TGTGCCAGCAGCCAAGAAGAGTCGTTCGGGGATACGCAGTATTTT. Protein sequence: CASSQEESFGDTQYF.

The genes are TRBV12-3 or TRBV12-4 and TRBJ2-7; D perhaps matches TRBD2 (6 bases). The CDR3 extends over 12 amino acids. The V end lost 5 bases, the J end lost 4 bases, and 9 bases lay between the germline ends. The CDR3 coding sequence is TGTGCCAGCAGTCCCGGACTATACGAGCAGTACTTC. Protein sequence: CASSPGLYEQYF.